This TCR beta chain was obtained from a study of graft-versus-host responses after intestinal transplantation. The overall study: Among the recipients, transplants were multivisceral, liver-intestinal, or isolated intestinal. Following induction with anti-thymocyte globulin, all recipients were given tacrolimus and steroids for about three years.

Assay used: immunoSEQ multiplex PCR; TCRdb lists only in-frame clones, some missing. The profile shows about 97,000 clones, around nine tenths of them singletons. Germline values: CDR1 MNHEY, CDR2 SVGAGI. V was shortened by 2 bases and J by 3 bases, with 8 bases between the two germline ends. The CDR3 extends over 14 amino acids. Study-level findings and limits: Researchers found GvH clones in recipient marrow, and some showed up first in ileum or blood.

Concerning this clone itself: Its target is not known.

The sample consisted of PBMCs, taken 450 to 460 days after intestinal transplant. This TCR derives from a human patient who received an intestinal transplant, so some T cells may come from the graft donor. The chain joins TRBV6-5 to TRBJ1-5; the D is unclear. The DNA for the CDR3 is TGTGCCAGCAGTTACGGATTACACAATCAGCCCCAGCATTTT. It specifies CASSYGLHNQPQHF.